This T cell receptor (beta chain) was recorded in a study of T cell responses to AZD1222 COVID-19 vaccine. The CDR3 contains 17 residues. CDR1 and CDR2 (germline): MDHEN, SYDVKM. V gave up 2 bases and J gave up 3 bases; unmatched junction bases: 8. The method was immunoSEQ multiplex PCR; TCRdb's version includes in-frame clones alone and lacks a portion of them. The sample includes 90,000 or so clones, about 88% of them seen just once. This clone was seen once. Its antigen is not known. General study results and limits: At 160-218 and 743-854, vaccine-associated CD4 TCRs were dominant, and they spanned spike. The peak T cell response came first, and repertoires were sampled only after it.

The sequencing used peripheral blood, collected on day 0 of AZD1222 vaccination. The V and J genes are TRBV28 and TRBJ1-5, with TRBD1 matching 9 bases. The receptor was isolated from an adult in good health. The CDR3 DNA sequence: TGTGCCAGCAGTTTACTGACAGGGGGAACCCTCAATCAGCCCCAGCATTTT. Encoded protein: CASSLLTGGTLNQPQHF.